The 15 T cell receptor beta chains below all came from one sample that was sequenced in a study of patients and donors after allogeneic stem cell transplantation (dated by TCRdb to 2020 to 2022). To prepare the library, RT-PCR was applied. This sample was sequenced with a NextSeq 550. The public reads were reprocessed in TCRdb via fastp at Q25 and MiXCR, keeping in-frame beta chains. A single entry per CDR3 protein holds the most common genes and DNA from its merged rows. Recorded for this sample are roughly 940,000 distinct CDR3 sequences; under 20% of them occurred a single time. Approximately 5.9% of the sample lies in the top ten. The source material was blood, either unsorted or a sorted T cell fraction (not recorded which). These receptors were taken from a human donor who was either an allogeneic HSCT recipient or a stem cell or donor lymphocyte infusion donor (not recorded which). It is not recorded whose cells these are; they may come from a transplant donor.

The CDR3 here is CASSEAQGEQFF. CDR3 DNA sequence: TGTGCCAGCAGTGAAGCGCAGGGAGAGCAGTTCTTC. The rearrangement joins TRBV2 to TRBJ2-1, with a weak D call TRBD1 (5 bases). Between the trimmed V and J ends, which lost 0 bases and 10 bases, there was a span of 7 bases. CDR3 size: 12 residues. Germline CDR1 SNHLY, CDR2 FYNNEI.

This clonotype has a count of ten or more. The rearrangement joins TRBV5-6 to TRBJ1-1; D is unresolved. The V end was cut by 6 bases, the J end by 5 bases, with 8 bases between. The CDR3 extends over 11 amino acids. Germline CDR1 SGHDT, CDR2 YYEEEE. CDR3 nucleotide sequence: TGTGCCAGCACCTTTGCTACTGAAGCTTTCTTT. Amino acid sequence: CASTFATEAFF.

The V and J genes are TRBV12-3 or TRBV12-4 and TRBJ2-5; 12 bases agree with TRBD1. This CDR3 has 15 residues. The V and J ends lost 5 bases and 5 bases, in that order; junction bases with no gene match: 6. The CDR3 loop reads CASSGGQGASETQYF. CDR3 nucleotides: TGTGCCAGCAGTGGGGGACAGGGGGCCTCGGAGACCCAGTACTTC.

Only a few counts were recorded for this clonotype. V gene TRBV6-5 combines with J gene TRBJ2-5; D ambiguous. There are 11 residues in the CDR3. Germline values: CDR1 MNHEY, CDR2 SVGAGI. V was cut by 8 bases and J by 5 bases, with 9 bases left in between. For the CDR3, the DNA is TGTGCCAGCGGGGTTGCGGAGACCCAGTACTTC. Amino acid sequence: CASGVAETQYF.

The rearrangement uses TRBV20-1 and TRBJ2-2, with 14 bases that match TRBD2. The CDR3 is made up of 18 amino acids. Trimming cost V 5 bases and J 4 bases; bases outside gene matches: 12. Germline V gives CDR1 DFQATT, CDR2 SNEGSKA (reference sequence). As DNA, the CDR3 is TGCAGTGCTGAAACCGGACTAGCGGGGGGCCGACCCACCGGGGAGCTGTTTTTT. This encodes CSAETGLAGGRPTGELFF.

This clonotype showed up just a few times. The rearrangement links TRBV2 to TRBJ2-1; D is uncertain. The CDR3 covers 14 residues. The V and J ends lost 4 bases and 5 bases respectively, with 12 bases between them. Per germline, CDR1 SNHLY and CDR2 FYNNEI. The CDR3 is CASSGTFANNEQFF. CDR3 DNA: TGTGCCAGCAGTGGGACCTTCGCCAACAATGAGCAGTTCTTC.

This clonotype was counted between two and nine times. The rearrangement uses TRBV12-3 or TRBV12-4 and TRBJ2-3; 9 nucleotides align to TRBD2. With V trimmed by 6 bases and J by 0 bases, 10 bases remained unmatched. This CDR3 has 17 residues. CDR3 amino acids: CASRLLAGATSTDTQYF. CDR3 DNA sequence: TGTGCCAGCAGACTGTTAGCGGGGGCCACTAGCACAGATACGCAGTATTTT.

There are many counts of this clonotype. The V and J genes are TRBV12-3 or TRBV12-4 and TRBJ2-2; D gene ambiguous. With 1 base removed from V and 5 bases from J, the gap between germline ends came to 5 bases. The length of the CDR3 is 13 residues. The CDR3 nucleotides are TGTGCCAGCAGTTTAGGGTTAACCGGGGAGCTGTTTTTT. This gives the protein CASSLGLTGELFF.

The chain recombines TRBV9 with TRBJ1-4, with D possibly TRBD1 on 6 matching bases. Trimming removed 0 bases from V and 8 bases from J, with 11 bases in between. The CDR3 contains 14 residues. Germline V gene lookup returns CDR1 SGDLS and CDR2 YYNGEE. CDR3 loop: CASSVAGEGEKLFF. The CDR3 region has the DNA TGTGCCAGCAGCGTAGCAGGGGAAGGGGAAAAACTGTTTTTT.

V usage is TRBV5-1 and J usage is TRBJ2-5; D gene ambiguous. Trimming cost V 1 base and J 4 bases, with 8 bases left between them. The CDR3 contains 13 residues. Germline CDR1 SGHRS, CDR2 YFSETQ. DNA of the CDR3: TGCGCCAGCAGCTTGTGGAGTGGAGAGACCCAGTACTTC. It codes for CASSLWSGETQYF. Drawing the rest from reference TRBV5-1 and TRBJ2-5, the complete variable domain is KAGVTQTPRYLIKTRGQQVTLSCSPISGHRSVSWYQQTPGQGLQFLFEYFSETQRNKGNFPGRFSGRQFSNSRSEMNVSTLELGDSALYLCASSLWSGETQYFGPGTRLLVL.

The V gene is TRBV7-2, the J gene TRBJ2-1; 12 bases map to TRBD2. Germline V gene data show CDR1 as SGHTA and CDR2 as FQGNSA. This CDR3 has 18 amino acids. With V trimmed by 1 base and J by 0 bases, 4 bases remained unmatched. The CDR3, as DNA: TGTGCCAGCAGCTTAGGGCTAGCGGGGGGGTCCTCCTACAATGAGCAGTTCTTC. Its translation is CASSLGLAGGSSYNEQFF.

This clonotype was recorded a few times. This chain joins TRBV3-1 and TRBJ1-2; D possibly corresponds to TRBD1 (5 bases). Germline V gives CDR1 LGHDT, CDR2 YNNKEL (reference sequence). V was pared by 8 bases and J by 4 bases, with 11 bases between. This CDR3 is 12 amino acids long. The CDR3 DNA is TGTGCCAGCCGGGGCTTGGGCTATGGCTACACCTTC. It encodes CASRGLGYGYTF. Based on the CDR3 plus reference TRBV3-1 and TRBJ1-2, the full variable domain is DTAVSQTPKYLVTQMGNDKSIKCEQNLGHDTMYWYKQDSKKFLKIMFSYNNKELIINETVPNRFSPKSPDKAHLNLHINSLELGDSAVYFCASRGLGYGYTFGSGTRLTVV.

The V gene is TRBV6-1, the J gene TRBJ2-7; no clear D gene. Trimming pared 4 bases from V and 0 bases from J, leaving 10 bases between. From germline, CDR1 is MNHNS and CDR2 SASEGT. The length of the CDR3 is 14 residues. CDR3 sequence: CASSAWTASYEQYF. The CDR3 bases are TGTGCCAGCAGTGCCTGGACGGCCTCCTACGAGCAGTACTTC.

CDR3 DNA: TGTGCCAGCAGGTTCACCGAAAAAAGCCCCCAGCATTTT. As protein: CASRFTEKSPQHF. The chain links TRBV27 to TRBJ1-5; D is unclear. CDR1 and CDR2 from the germline V gene are MNHEY and SMNVEV (reference sequence). The CDR3 is made up of 13 amino acids. Trimming removed 6 bases from V and 10 bases from J, with 16 bases in between.

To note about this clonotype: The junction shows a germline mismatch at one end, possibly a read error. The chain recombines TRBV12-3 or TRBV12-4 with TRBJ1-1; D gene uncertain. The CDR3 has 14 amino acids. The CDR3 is CAGSSTGAATEAFF. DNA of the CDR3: TGTGCCGGCAGTTCAACGGGCGCTGCCACTGAAGCTTTCTTT.